The entry below gives a single T cell receptor beta chain sequence along with its context. What it recognizes is unknown. Researchers used 5'RACE with constant-segment primers to make TCR alpha and TCR beta cDNA libraries that carry sample barcodes and UMIs. TCRdb ran MiXCR on the 5' RACE reads and lists one entry per CDR3 protein. The table shows roughly 68,000 distinct CDR3 sequences, with about a sixth occurring only once. The sample is drawn from a study of T-cell memory formation after mild COVID-19. Germline loops: CDR1 LGHDT, CDR2 YNNKEL (reference sequence). This CDR3 region has 17 residues. V gave up 6 bases and J gave up 0 bases, with 20 bases separating them. Overall study results and limits: Balance between CD4 and CD8 was seen in clones contracting day 15 to 85, and a CD4+ lean was seen in later expanders. The study found contracting CD4+ clones mainly in CM and EM and contracting CD8+ clones in EMRA.

The TCR was taken from an adult woman who had mild COVID-19 (a few samples of this study predate the infection). Cell type and time point are not known. The gene calls are TRBV3-1 and TRBJ1-1, with D possibly being TRBD1 (6 bases). The specimen was PBMCs or a T cell subset sorted from them (not recorded which). CDR3 amino acids: CASRLRGGGFMNTEAFF. The CDR3 DNA sequence: TGTGCCAGCAGACTGAGAGGGGGGGGTTTCATGAACACTGAAGCTTTCTTT.